Shown below are 16 T cell receptor beta chains from a single sample sequenced in a study of molecular identifiers for immune sequencing clone quantification. One entry per CDR3 protein results from TCRdb running MiXCR on the PCR reads. The table has about 40,000 distinct CDR3 sequences, 15% to 20% seen once. Sequenced material: naive CD8+ T cells from blood, with Jurkat cell RNA spiked in. The subset was: FACS-sorted CD8+CD4-CCR7+CD45RA+ naive T cells. These receptors were taken from a human donor in good health. Some libraries in this study had Jurkat cell RNA spiked in.

In its sample, this clonotype was seen many times. This chain links TRBV7-2 with TRBJ2-7, with TRBD1 matching 8 bases. Losses at the gene ends were 4 bases for V and 3 bases for J; bases not matched to a gene: 8. The CDR3 covers 15 residues. The germline gives CDR1 SGHTA, CDR2 FQGNSA. Written as DNA, the CDR3 is TGTGCCAGCAGCTCCGGACAGGGCCGGTACTACGAGCAGTACTTC. Amino acids: CASSSGQGRYYEQYF.

The V call is TRBV29-1, the J call TRBJ1-1; D may be TRBD1 (6 bases). Germline V gene sequence: CDR1 SQVTM, CDR2 ANQGSEA. This CDR3 is 13 amino acids long. Deletions cut 7 bases from V and 1 base from J, with 13 bases between. The CDR3: CSAYSDRNTEAFF. CDR3 DNA: TGCAGCGCATATTCGGACAGGAACACTGAAGCTTTCTTT.

For this clonotype: With a much larger clone just one base away, this may be a read error. V and J are TRBV13 and TRBJ2-7; 7 bases are a match to TRBD1. V shed 5 bases, J shed 3 bases, and the junction held 10 bases outside the gene matches. This CDR3 is 15 amino acids long. Germline CDR1 reads PRHDT; CDR2 reads FYEKMQ (reference sequence). CDR3 coding DNA: TGTGCCAGCAGCGACCCCGGGACAGAGCTCTACGAGCAGTACTTC. The encoded protein is CASSDPGTELYEQYF.

There are many counts of this clonotype. The rearrangement uses TRBV27 and TRBJ2-7, with TRBD2 matching 10 bases. The CDR3 has 14 amino acids. V trimming: 9 bases; J trimming: 2 bases; junction bases outside the gene matches: 7. The V gene's germline CDR1 is MNHEY and CDR2 SMNVEV (reference sequence). The CDR3 loop reads CASRLAGAAYEQYF. In DNA form, the CDR3 reads TGTGCCAGTCGTCTAGCGGGGGCGGCCTACGAGCAGTACTTC.

This clonotype has at least ten counts. This chain joins TRBV6-5 and TRBJ2-6; 7 positions agree with TRBD1. This CDR3 comprises 15 residues. With V trimmed by 10 bases and J by 0 bases, 6 bases remained unmatched. Germline V gene data show CDR1 as MNHEY and CDR2 as SVGAGI. The CDR3 loop reads CATRQGFSGANVLTF. DNA for the CDR3: TGTGCCACACGACAGGGTTTCTCTGGGGCCAACGTCCTGACTTTC.

At least ten counts were recorded for this clonotype. This chain links TRBV4-1 with TRBJ2-5; 8 nucleotides line up with TRBD2. J was trimmed by 0 bases and V by 0 bases; bases with no gene match: 9. CDR1 is MGHRA, CDR2 YSYEKL, per germline. The CDR3 has 18 residues. CDR3 DNA sequence: TGCGCCAGCAGCCAAGAGGCCCAGCGGGGGAGAAACCAAGAGACCCAGTACTTC. Translating gives CASSQEAQRGRNQETQYF.

The sample holds many counts of this clonotype. The chain is built from TRBV5-4 and TRBJ2-3; 7 positions match TRBD2. There are 18 residues in the CDR3. Germline CDR1 SGHNT, CDR2 YYREEE (reference sequence). The V and J ends lost 1 base and 2 bases, in that order; junction bases with no gene match: 13. The DNA for the CDR3 is TGTGCCAGCAGCTTGCCGGGAAGGGAGGGCTTGGACACAGATACGCAGTATTTT. Translating it yields CASSLPGREGLDTDTQYF.

V and J are TRBV29-1 and TRBJ2-3; D gene unclear. Trimming removed 5 bases from V and 3 bases from J, with 12 bases in between. CDR1 and CDR2 (germline): SQVTM, ANQGSEA. The CDR3 contains 13 residues. In DNA form, the CDR3 reads TGCAGCGTTAGTTCAGAGAATACAGATACGCAGTATTTT. It yields the protein CSVSSENTDTQYF.

This clonotype was observed at least ten times. J is TRBJ2-7 and V is TRBV28; possible D gene TRBD1, 5 bases. This CDR3 spans 15 amino acids. Germline CDR1 and CDR2: MDHEN and SYDVKM. V gave up 5 bases and J gave up 5 bases, with 19 bases separating them. The CDR3: CASSRSRSGIHEQYF. The DNA of the CDR3 is TGTGCCAGCAGTCGGTCCAGGTCAGGGATCCACGAGCAGTACTTC.

In its sample, this clonotype was seen many times. The gene calls are TRBV19 and TRBJ2-3; no reliable D call. The V and J ends lost 3 bases and 0 bases respectively, with 7 bases between them. Germline V gives CDR1 LNHDA, CDR2 SQIVND (reference sequence). The CDR3 is made up of 14 amino acids. The CDR3 DNA sequence: TGTGCCAGTAGTATCTGGGGAAGCACAGATACGCAGTATTTT. Its protein product is CASSIWGSTDTQYF.

Many counts were recorded for this clonotype. The rearrangement uses TRBV12-3 or TRBV12-4 and TRBJ2-3, with D possibly matching TRBD1 (5 bases). V was trimmed by 1 base and J by 6 bases, leaving 17 bases between them. The CDR3 covers 16 residues. The chain's CDR3 is CASSLVRQPPEDTQYF. The CDR3 DNA sequence: TGTGCCAGCAGTTTAGTTCGACAGCCACCTGAGGATACGCAGTATTTT.

This clonotype was recorded at least ten times. This chain joins TRBV7-9 and TRBJ2-5, with a tentative D call TRBD2 (7 bases). V shed 5 bases and J shed 3 bases, with 28 bases lying between them. Germline CDR1 reads SEHNR; CDR2 reads FQNEAQ (reference sequence). This CDR3 comprises 19 residues. The CDR3 region has the DNA TGTGCCAGCAGCACCCTCGTGAGTGGGGGGGCGGGATTGGAAGAGACCCAGTACTTC. This translates into CASSTLVSGGAGLEETQYF.

This clonotype was recorded at least ten times. This chain connects TRBV5-4 to TRBJ1-1; D is uncertain. In germline, CDR1 is SGHNT, CDR2 YYREEE (reference sequence). The CDR3 runs 15 residues. Trimming removed 4 bases from V and 0 bases from J, with 13 bases in between. The CDR3 sequence is CASSSKVFMNTEAFF. For the CDR3, the DNA is TGTGCCAGCAGCAGTAAGGTCTTCATGAACACTGAAGCTTTCTTT. The full variable domain, completed using reference TRBV5-4 and TRBJ1-1, is ETGVTQSPTHLIKTRGQQVTLRCSSQSGHNTVSWYQQALGQGPQFIFQYYREEENGRGNFPPRFSGLQFPNYSSELNVNALELDDSALYLCASSSKVFMNTEAFFGQGTRLTVV.

Many counts were recorded for this clonotype. V and J are TRBV20-1 and TRBJ2-3; 12 bases are a match to TRBD2. Germline V gives CDR1 DFQATT, CDR2 SNEGSKA (reference sequence). V gave up 4 bases and J gave up 2 bases; unmatched junction bases: 4. This CDR3 contains 15 residues. DNA for the CDR3: TGCAGTGCTACTCTAGCGGGAGGGGACACAGATACGCAGTATTTT. Protein product: CSATLAGGDTDTQYF.

The sample holds many counts of this clonotype. The J gene is TRBJ2-7, the V gene TRBV2; the D call may be TRBD1 or TRBD2 (6 bases each). The CDR3 has 16 residues. Trimming shortened V by 6 bases and J by 0 bases, and 18 bases separated the two germline ends. Germline V gene data show CDR1 as SNHLY and CDR2 as FYNNEI. CDR3 residues: CASSRGPGETSYEQYF. As DNA, the CDR3 is TGTGCCAGCAGCCGGGGGCCAGGGGAAACCTCCTACGAGCAGTACTTC.

Remarks on this clonotype: A much larger clone lies one base from this, so it may be a read error. The chain is built from TRBV9 and TRBJ1-1; TRBD1 matches 8 bases. CDR3 length: 15 amino acids. Germline CDR1 SGDLS, CDR2 YYNGEE. Here the CDR3 DNA reads TGTGCCAGCACCCAGGGGGCGGGAAGGTTTACTGAAGTTTTCTTT. The encoded protein is CASTQGAGRFTEVFF.